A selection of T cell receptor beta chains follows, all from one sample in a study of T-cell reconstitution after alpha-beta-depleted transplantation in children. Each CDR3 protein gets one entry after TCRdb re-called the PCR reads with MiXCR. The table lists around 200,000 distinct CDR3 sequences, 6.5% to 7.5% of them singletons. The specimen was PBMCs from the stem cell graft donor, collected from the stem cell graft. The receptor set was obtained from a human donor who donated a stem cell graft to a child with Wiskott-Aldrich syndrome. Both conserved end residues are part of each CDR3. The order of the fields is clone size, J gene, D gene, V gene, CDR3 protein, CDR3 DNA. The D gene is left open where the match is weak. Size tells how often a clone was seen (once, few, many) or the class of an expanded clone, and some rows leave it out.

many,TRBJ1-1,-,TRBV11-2,CASSWQRGGTEAFF,TGTGCCAGCAGCTGGCAGAGGGGGGGGACTGAAGCTTTCTTT
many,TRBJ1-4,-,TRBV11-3,CASSLGRGPNEKLFF,TGTGCCAGCAGCTTAGGTCGTGGGCCGAATGAAAAACTGTTTTTT
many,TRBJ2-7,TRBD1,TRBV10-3,CAATPGQGQINEQYF,TGTGCCGCAACGCCGGGACAGGGGCAGATAAACGAGCAGTACTTC
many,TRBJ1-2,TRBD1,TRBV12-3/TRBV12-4,CASSEQGTGYTF,TGTGCCAGCAGCGAACAGGGGACTGGCTACACCTTC
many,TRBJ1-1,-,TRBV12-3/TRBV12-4,CASSLRGDSEAFF,TGTGCCAGCAGTTTAAGGGGAGATTCTGAAGCTTTCTTT
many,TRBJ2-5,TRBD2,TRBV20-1,CSARTSGGQETQYF,TGCAGTGCCAGGACTAGCGGGGGGCAAGAGACCCAGTACTTC
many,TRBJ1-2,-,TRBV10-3,CAISESSGVGYTF,TGTGCCATCAGTGAGTCGAGTGGGGTTGGCTACACCTTC
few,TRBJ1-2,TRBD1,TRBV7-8,CASSLGQGTGYTF,TGTGCCAGCAGCTTGGGACAGGGGACTGGCTACACCTTC
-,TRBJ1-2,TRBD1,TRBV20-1,CSASLGQLNYGYTF,TGCAGTGCTAGTCTGGGACAGCTAAACTATGGCTACACCTTC
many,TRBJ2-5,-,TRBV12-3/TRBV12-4,CASSPRRRYQETQYF,TGTGCCAGCAGCCCCCGACGGAGGTACCAAGAGACCCAGTACTTC
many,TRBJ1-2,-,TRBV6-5,CATYREDGYTF,TGTGCCACCTACAGGGAGGATGGCTACACCTTC
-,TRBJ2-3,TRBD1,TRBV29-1,CSVRGQGTDTQYF,TGCAGCGTTCGAGGACAGGGCACAGATACGCAGTATTTT
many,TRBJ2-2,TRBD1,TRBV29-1,CSALPGTGSSRTTNTGELFF,TGCAGCGCGCTCCCCGGGACAGGGTCCTCCCGCACAACGAACACCGGGGAGCTGTTTTTT
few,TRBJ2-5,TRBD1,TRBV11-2,CASSLVASGTGGFQETQYF,TGTGCCAGCAGCTTAGTAGCAAGTGGGACAGGGGGCTTTCAAGAGACCCAGTACTTC
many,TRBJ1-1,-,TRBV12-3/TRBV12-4,CASRRGRNTEAFF,TGTGCCAGCAGGCGGGGAAGGAACACTGAAGCTTTCTTT
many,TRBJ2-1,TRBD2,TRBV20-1,CSAARTSGRIGEQFF,TGCAGTGCTGCGCGGACTAGCGGGAGGATCGGTGAGCAGTTCTTC
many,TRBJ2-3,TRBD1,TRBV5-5,CASSLDKPGQGITDTQYF,TGTGCCAGCAGCTTGGACAAGCCGGGACAGGGGATTACAGATACGCAGTATTTT
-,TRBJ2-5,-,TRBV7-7,CASSTPGGLQGDRYQETQYF,TGTGCCAGCAGCACCCCGGGCGGACTACAAGGTGATCGGTACCAAGAGACCCAGTACTTC
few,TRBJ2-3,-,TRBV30,CAWSTLTGADTQYF,TGTGCCTGGAGTACTCTCACGGGGGCAGATACGCAGTATTTT
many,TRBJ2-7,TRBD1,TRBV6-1,CASRGDTGGEYEQYF,TGTGCCAGCAGGGGCGACACAGGGGGCGAGTACGAGCAGTACTTC
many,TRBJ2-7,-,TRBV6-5,CASSYSPQPATYEQYF,TGTGCCAGCAGTTACTCTCCCCAGCCGGCTACCTACGAGCAGTACTTC
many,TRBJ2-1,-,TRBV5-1,CASSLGGHYNEQFF,TGCGCCAGCAGCTTGGGAGGCCATTACAATGAGCAGTTCTTC
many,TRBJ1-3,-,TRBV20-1,CSARVETRGNTIYF,TGCAGTGCTAGAGTGGAGACTAGGGGAAACACCATATATTTT
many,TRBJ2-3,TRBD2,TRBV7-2,CASSLGGLVTDTQYF,TGTGCCAGCAGCTTAGGGGGACTAGTCACAGATACGCAGTATTTT
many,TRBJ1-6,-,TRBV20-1,CSATKGNSPLHF,TGCAGTGCTACGAAGGGGAATTCACCCCTCCACTTT
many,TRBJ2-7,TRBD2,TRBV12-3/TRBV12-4,CASSRRTSGSYEQYF,TGTGCCAGCAGCCGACGGACTAGCGGGAGTTACGAGCAGTACTTC
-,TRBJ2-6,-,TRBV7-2,CASSFLGGANVLTF,TGTGCCAGCAGCTTCCTCGGGGGGGCCAACGTCCTGACTTTC
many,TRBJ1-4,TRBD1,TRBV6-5,CASSYSGQGTEKLFF,TGTGCCAGCAGTTACTCGGGACAGGGTACTGAAAAACTGTTTTTT
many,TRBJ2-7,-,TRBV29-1,CSVRADSYEQYF,TGCAGCGTAAGGGCCGACTCCTACGAGCAGTACTTC
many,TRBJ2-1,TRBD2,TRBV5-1,CASSLSSGRANEQFF,TGCGCCAGCAGCTTGTCTAGCGGGAGGGCAAATGAGCAGTTCTTC
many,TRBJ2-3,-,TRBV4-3,CASSQQLVGSTDTQYF,TGCGCCAGCAGCCAACAGTTGGTCGGGAGCACAGATACGCAGTATTTT
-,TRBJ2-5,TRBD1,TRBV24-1,CATSDRASGQGQETQYF,TGTGCCACCAGTGACCGTGCCTCGGGACAGGGACAAGAGACCCAGTACTTC
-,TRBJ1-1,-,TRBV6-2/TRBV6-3,CASSLPCGGSLRTEAFF,TGTGCCAGCAGTTTACCTTGTGGAGGGTCTCTTAGGACTGAAGCTTTCTTT
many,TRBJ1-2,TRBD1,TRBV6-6,CASSWGTDYGYTF,TGTGCCAGCTCATGGGGGACAGATTATGGCTACACCTTC
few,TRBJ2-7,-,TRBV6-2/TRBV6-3,CAAAGLNEQYF,TGTGCTGCAGCAGGGCTAAACGAGCAGTACTTC
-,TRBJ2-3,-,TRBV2,CASRETYTDTQYF,TGTGCCAGCAGGGAAACATACACAGATACGCAGTATTTT
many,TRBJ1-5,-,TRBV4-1,CASSLFGTSNQPQHF,TGCGCCAGCAGCCTATTCGGTACCTCCAATCAGCCCCAGCATTTT
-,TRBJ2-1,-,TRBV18,CASSPRTLAGNEQFF,TGTGCCAGCTCACCAAGAACACTAGCTGGCAATGAGCAGTTCTTC
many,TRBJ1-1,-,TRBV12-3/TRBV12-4,CASSKIEGLEAFF,TGTGCCAGCAGTAAGATTGAGGGTTTGGAAGCTTTCTTT
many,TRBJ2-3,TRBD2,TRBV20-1,CSARGASGGPDTQYF,TGCAGTGCTAGAGGGGCTAGCGGGGGCCCAGATACGCAGTATTTT
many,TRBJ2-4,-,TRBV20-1,CSVGRKGSKNIQYF,TGCAGTGTAGGGCGGAAGGGTTCCAAAAACATTCAGTACTTC
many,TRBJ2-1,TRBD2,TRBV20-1,CSASLVRGGSYNEQFF,TGCAGTGCTAGTTTGGTCCGGGGGGGATCCTACAATGAGCAGTTCTTC
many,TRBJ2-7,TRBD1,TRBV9,CASSPSTGTGYYEQYF,TGTGCCAGCAGCCCCAGCACCGGGACAGGGTACTACGAGCAGTACTTC
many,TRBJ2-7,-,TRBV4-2,CASSRAGDLAYEQYF,TGTGCCAGCAGCCGGGCCGGGGATCTAGCCTACGAGCAGTACTTC
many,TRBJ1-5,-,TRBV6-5,CASSNAGLRFNQPQHF,TGTGCCAGCAGCAATGCCGGGTTACGGTTCAATCAGCCCCAGCATTTT
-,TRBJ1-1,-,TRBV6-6,CASSLQGTEDFF,TGTGCCAGCAGCCTACAGGGCACTGAGGATTTCTTT
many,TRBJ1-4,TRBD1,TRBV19,CASGTVLMKELFF,TGTGCCAGCGGGACAGTATTAATGAAGGAACTGTTTTTT
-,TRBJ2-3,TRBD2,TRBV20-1,CSAGLAGAPLTATQYF,TGCAGTGCGGGACTAGCGGGGGCCCCTCTCACTGCCACGCAGTATTTT
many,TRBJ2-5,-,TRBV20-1,CSARALLAQETQYF,TGCAGTGCTAGAGCTCTTCTAGCTCAAGAGACCCAGTACTTC
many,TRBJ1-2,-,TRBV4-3,CASSQDGTDYGYTF,TGCGCCAGCAGCCAAGATGGGACCGACTATGGCTACACCTTC
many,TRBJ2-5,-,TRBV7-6,CASSLAGAAGETQYF,TGTGCCAGCAGCTTAGCGGGAGCCGCCGGGGAGACCCAGTACTTC
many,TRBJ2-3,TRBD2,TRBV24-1,CATSDLKASGLTDTQYF,TGTGCCACCAGTGATTTGAAGGCTAGCGGACTCACAGATACGCAGTATTTT
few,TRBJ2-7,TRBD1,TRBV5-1,CASSFDRGAVEQYF,TGCGCCAGCAGCTTTGACAGGGGAGCAGTCGAGCAGTACTTC
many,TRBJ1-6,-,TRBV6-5,CASTEGFEGSSPLHF,TGTGCCAGCACCGAGGGATTTGAGGGGTCGTCACCCCTCCACTTT
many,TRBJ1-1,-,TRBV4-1,CASSQGELNTEAFF,TGCGCCAGCAGCCAGGGAGAACTGAACACTGAAGCTTTCTTT
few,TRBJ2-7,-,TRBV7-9,CASSSDRARRGYEQYF,TGTGCCAGCAGCTCAGACAGGGCCCGGCGGGGTTACGAGCAGTACTTC
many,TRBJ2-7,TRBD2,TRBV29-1,CSLTSGKRGEQYF,TGCAGCCTTACTAGCGGCAAGCGGGGCGAGCAGTACTTC
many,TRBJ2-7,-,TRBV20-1,CSAGDREQYF,TGCAGTGCGGGAGACCGGGAGCAGTACTTC
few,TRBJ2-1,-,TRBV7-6,CASSLDPTGISYNEQFF,TGTGCCAGCAGCTTAGACCCGACAGGCATATCCTACAATGAGCAGTTCTTC
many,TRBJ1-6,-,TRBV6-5,CASSYATGAKNSPLHF,TGTGCCAGCAGTTACGCGACCGGGGCCAAGAATTCACCCCTCCACTTT